The 16 T cell receptor beta chains presented below share a single source sample, sequenced in a study of cytomegalovirus exposure and HLA in healthy donors. The PCR employed 60 Vbeta primers together with 13 Jbeta primers. Assay used: immunoSEQ multiplex PCR; TCRdb lists only in-frame clones, some missing. The sample consists of around 130,000 clones, about four fifths of them appearing once. The specimen sequenced was PBMCs. The receptors were sampled from a woman aged 40 to 50 in good health and CMV-seronegative.

The V and J genes are TRBV4-1 and TRBJ2-7, with TRBD2 matching over 9 bases. This CDR3 region has 16 residues. CDR1 and CDR2 (germline): MGHRA, YSYEKL. With 3 bases clipped from V and 1 base from J, the junction kept 7 bases outside the gene matches. DNA for the CDR3: TGCGCCAGCAGCCAGATCGGGCGGGGGGGGTCCTACGAGCAGTACTTC. Its translation is CASSQIGRGGSYEQYF.

The rearrangement links TRBV12-5 to TRBJ1-1; D may be TRBD1 (5 bases). Germline V gene data show CDR1 as LGHNT and CDR2 as FRNRAP. V lost 7 bases and J lost 7, with 25 bases in between. The CDR3 consists of 16 residues. The CDR3 reads CASDPLGGRDYSEAFF. Written as DNA, the CDR3 is TGTGCTAGTGACCCTCTAGGCGGCAGGGACTACAGTGAAGCTTTCTTT.

The chain has TRBV4-1 and TRBJ1-1, with D perhaps matching TRBD1 (5 bases). This CDR3 is built from 15 residues. Germline V CDR1 and CDR2: MGHRA, YSYEKL. Trimming left V 2 bases short and J 5 bases short, with 15 bases between. CDR3 sequence (DNA): TGCGCCAGCAGCCAAATAACGGGGGGTGGTACTGAAGCTTTCTTT. Protein sequence: CASSQITGGGTEAFF.

The chain recombines TRBV5-4 with TRBJ1-1, with D hard to call. Per germline, CDR1 SGHNT and CDR2 YYREEE (reference sequence). Trimming stripped 4 bases from V and 1 base from J, with 17 bases between. The CDR3 contains 16 residues. The CDR3 DNA is TGTGCCAGCAGCCCCAATCGACACAGCTCGAACACTGAAGCTTTCTTT. Translated, it gives CASSPNRHSSNTEAFF.

The rearrangement joins TRBV25-1 to TRBJ2-2, with D possibly being TRBD1 (6 bases). This CDR3 region has 14 residues. Germline V gene sequence: CDR1 MGHDK, CDR2 SYGVNS. Trimming cost V 1 base and J 5 bases, with 8 bases left between them. For the CDR3, the DNA is TGTGCCAGCAGTGAATTCAGGGGTACCGGGGAGCTGTTTTTT. It encodes CASSEFRGTGELFF.

The rearrangement links TRBV15 to TRBJ2-7; D not certain. CDR3 size: 13 residues. Germline V CDR1 and CDR2: LNHNV, YYDKDF (reference sequence). The V and J ends lost 1 base and 3 bases respectively, with 7 bases between them. CDR3 in DNA: TGTGCCACCAGCAGAGGCTACCTCTACGAGCAGTACTTC. Residues: CATSRGYLYEQYF.

The genes are TRBV6-6 and TRBJ1-1; D is uncertain. The germline V gene encodes CDR1 MNHNY and CDR2 SVGAGI (reference sequence). CDR3 length equals 16 residues. Between the trimmed V and J ends, which lost 4 bases and 8 bases, there was a span of 23 bases. Written as DNA, the CDR3 is TGTGCCAGCAGTTCCACCGCGGTGGGCGGGAGGCCCGAAGCTTTCTTT. The encoded protein is CASSSTAVGGRPEAFF.

The chain has TRBV7-9 and TRBJ1-2; D is ambiguous. CDR1 is SEHNR and CDR2 is FQNEAQ in the germline V gene (reference sequence). V was clipped by 5 bases and J by 8 bases, with 24 bases between them. The CDR3 consists of 16 residues. CDR3 residues: CASSPVARVMVGGYTF. In nucleotides, the CDR3 is TGTGCCAGCAGCCCCGTAGCGCGAGTAATGGTGGGAGGCTACACCTTC. Full variable domain (remainder filled in from reference TRBV7-9 and TRBJ1-2): DTGVSQNPRHKITKRGQNVTFRCDPISEHNRLYWYRQTLGQGPEFLTYFQNEAQLEKSRLLSDRFSAERPKGSFSTLEIQRTEQGDSAMYLCASSPVARVMVGGYTFGSGTRLTVV.

The V and J genes are TRBV7-2 and TRBJ2-7, with 9 bases aligning to TRBD1. The CDR3 sequence is 17 residues long. The ends lost 3 bases at V and 3 bases at J; junction bases unmatched: 12. The germline V gene has CDR1 SGHTA and CDR2 FQGNSA. For the CDR3, the DNA is TGTGCCAGCAGCTTCTCCTTAGGGCACAGGGGGCTCTACGAGCAGTACTTC. Protein sequence: CASSFSLGHRGLYEQYF.

This chain connects TRBV5-4 to TRBJ2-7; 7 positions match TRBD2. Germline CDR1 SGHNT, CDR2 YYREEE (reference sequence). The CDR3 consists of 17 residues. V trimming: 4 bases; J trimming: 4 bases; junction bases outside the gene matches: 17. In DNA form, the CDR3 reads TGTGCCAGCAGCGACTACCCTCCGGGGCGGGAGAGGTACGAGCAGTACTTC. This codes for CASSDYPPGRERYEQYF.

CDR3 DNA: TGTGCCAGCAGCTTAGGGGCCGGACAGGGGGCATTGGGTGGCTACACCTTC. Its translation: CASSLGAGQGALGGYTF. The chain combines TRBV7-6 with TRBJ1-2; 11 bases map to TRBD1. J lost 7 bases, V lost 1 base, and 11 bases had no gene match. CDR3 length equals 17 residues. Germline CDR1 SGHVS, CDR2 FNYEAQ.

The chain employs TRBV7-6 and TRBJ1-4; no firm D call. Per the germline V gene, CDR1 is SGHVS and CDR2 is FNYEAQ. The CDR3 is 14 amino acids. Trimming shortened V by 5 bases and J by 3 bases, and 10 bases separated the two germline ends. CDR3 sequence (DNA): TGTGCCAGCAGCCCTTACCTAGCTAATGAAAAACTGTTTTTT. Protein product: CASSPYLANEKLFF.

The chain is built from TRBV25-1 and TRBJ1-2, with D tentatively TRBD1 (6 bases). The length of the CDR3 is 12 residues. CDR1 MGHDK and CDR2 SYGVNS come from the germline V gene. V was shortened by 8 bases and J by 7 bases, with 14 bases between the two germline ends. The CDR3 is CASGEDSPGYTF. The CDR3 region has the DNA TGTGCCAGCGGCGAGGACAGCCCTGGCTACACCTTC.

The chain joins TRBV9 to TRBJ1-5, with TRBD1 identical over 11 bases. Germline CDR1 SGDLS, CDR2 YYNGEE. After removal of 3 bases from V and 8 bases from J, the junction contained 7 bases not matched to a gene. The CDR3 is made up of 15 amino acids. DNA of the CDR3: TGTGCCAGCAGCGGGACAGGGGGCCGGGGTGAGCCCCAGCATTTT. This gives the protein CASSGTGGRGEPQHF.

The chain couples TRBV5-1 to TRBJ2-3, with TRBD2 matching 10 bases. Germline CDR1 and CDR2: SGHRS and YFSETQ. Trimming cost V 2 bases and J 0 bases; bases outside gene matches: 9. This CDR3 spans 18 amino acids. The CDR3 sequence: CASSFGLAGDWSTDTQYF. Written as DNA, the CDR3 is TGCGCCAGCAGCTTTGGTCTAGCGGGAGATTGGAGCACAGATACGCAGTATTTT.

The chain employs TRBV15 and TRBJ2-7, with 7 bases aligning to TRBD2. CDR1 and CDR2 (germline): LNHNV, YYDKDF (reference sequence). CDR3 length equals 15 residues. The V segment lost 0 bases and the J segment 6 bases; nucleotides outside the gene matches: 8. The CDR3 nucleotides read TGTGCCACCAGCAGAGAGGGGCGGGAGCTCGGCGAGCAGTACTTC. Protein sequence: CATSREGRELGEQYF.